Listed below are T cell receptor beta chains from one sample, sequenced in a study of a mutant IDH1 vaccine in newly diagnosed glioma. Produced via immunoSEQ multiplex PCR; TCRdb's table is partial and in-frame only. The sample has tens of thousands of clones, over 70% seen once. Their antigens remain unidentified. Sequences were derived from PBMCs, sampled from a glioma patient whose treatment included an IDH1 peptide vaccine. All receptors come from a middle-aged man with glioma. The CDR3 runs from the conserved cysteine through the conserved F or W. The D gene is left open where the match is weak. A clone size is listed for some rows: how often the clone was seen (once, few, many), or a class if it is expanded.

D: NA; V: TRBV19; J: TRBJ2-7; size: NA; CDR3: CASSTSSGSIYEQYF; DNA: TGTGCCAGTAGTACCTCGTCAGGGAGCATCTACGAGCAGTACTTC
D: NA; V: TRBV15; J: TRBJ1-2; size: NA; CDR3: CATSSRPLLRDLDRGSYGYTF; DNA: TGTGCCACCAGCAGCAGGCCACTCCTCCGGGACTTAGACCGGGGGAGCTATGGCTACACCTTC
D: TRBD2; V: TRBV19; J: TRBJ2-5; size: NA; CDR3: CASSKLAGGQETQYF; DNA: TGTGCCAGTAGTAAGCTAGCGGGAGGACAAGAGACCCAGTACTTC
D: NA; V: TRBV18; J: TRBJ2-7; size: few; CDR3: CASSPGAGREQYF; DNA: TGTGCCAGCTCACCAGGGGCAGGGCGCGAGCAGTACTTC
D: NA; V: TRBV5-6; J: TRBJ2-4; size: NA; CDR3: CASSLGMGARYF; DNA: TGTGCCAGCAGCTTGGGGATGGGGGCTCGGTACTTC
D: NA; V: TRBV4-1; J: TRBJ2-5; size: NA; CDR3: CASSQSPHPEGETQYF; DNA: TGCGCCAGCAGCCAATCCCCTCATCCGGAGGGGGAGACCCAGTACTTC
D: TRBD2; V: TRBV11-2; J: TRBJ2-7; size: NA; CDR3: CASSPNRGGTGEQYF; DNA: TGTGCCAGCAGCCCCAACCGGGGGGGGACGGGCGAGCAGTACTTC
D: NA; V: TRBV12-5; J: TRBJ1-2; size: NA; CDR3: CASGPRGLGYTF; DNA: TGTGCTAGTGGGCCCCGGGGGCTTGGCTACACCTTC
D: NA; V: TRBV18; J: TRBJ2-1; size: few; CDR3: CASSPDNYNEQFF; DNA: TGTGCCAGCTCACCCGACAACTACAATGAGCAGTTCTTC
D: NA; V: TRBV7-2; J: TRBJ2-6; size: NA; CDR3: CASSPPFAAVTF; DNA: TGTGCCAGCAGCCCCCCCTTTGCGGCCGTTACTTTC
D: NA; V: TRBV7-9; J: TRBJ1-2; size: NA; CDR3: CASSDPDSLGYGYTF; DNA: TGTGCCAGCAGCGATCCGGACAGTTTGGGCTATGGCTACACCTTC